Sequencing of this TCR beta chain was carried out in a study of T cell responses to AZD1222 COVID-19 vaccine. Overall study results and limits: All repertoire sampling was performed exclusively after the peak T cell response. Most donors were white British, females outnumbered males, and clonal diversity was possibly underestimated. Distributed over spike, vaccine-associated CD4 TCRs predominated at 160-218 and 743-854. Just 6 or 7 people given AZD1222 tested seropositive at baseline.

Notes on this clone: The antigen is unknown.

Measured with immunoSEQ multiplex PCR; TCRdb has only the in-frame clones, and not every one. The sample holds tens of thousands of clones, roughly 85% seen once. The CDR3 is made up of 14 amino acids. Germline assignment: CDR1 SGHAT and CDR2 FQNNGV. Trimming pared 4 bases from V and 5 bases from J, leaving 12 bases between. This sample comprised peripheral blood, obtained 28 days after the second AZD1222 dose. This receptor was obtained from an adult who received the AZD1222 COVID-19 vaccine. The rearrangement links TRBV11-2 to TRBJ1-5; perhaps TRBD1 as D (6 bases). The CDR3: CASSSGGRYQPQHF. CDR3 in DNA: TGTGCCAGCAGCTCCGGGGGCCGATATCAGCCCCAGCATTTT.